The T cell receptor beta chain described here comes from a study of T cells in localized non-small cell lung cancer. Study results and caveats: Tumor showed lower T cell clonality than uninvolved adjacent lung, where it was highest. Detection in adjacent lung was observed for a median approximately 53 of the top 100 tumor clones.

A note on this clone: Its antigen is currently unknown.

The germline CDR1 and CDR2 sequences are MGHRA and YSYEKL. V was pared by 1 base and J by 5 bases, with 7 bases of the junction left unmatched. This CDR3 is built from 16 residues. Clones were sequenced by immunoSEQ multiplex PCR, and TCRdb holds only the in-frame ones, with some missing. This sample has roughly 34,000 clones, with around 86% found just once. The sequence was obtained from a male donor at least 60 years old with stage III lung adenocarcinoma. The chain carries TRBV4-1 and TRBJ2-2; the match to TRBD1 covers 7 bases. The material sequenced was peripheral blood, taken before any cancer treatment. The DNA for the CDR3 is TGCGCCAGCAGCCAAGCCCCGGGACAGTCGACCGGGGAGCTGTTTTTT. It encodes CASSQAPGQSTGELFF.